Below are 28 T cell receptor beta chains sequenced from a single sample in a study of blood T cells in healthy people across ages (dated by TCRdb to the mid-2010s). The protocol used for the library was 5' RACE. A second about 7 to 11 cycle PCR used a sample-barcoded 5' primer and a J-beta primer mix. TCRdb passed the public sequencing reads through fastp at Q25 and MiXCR, retaining productive beta sequences. Under each unique CDR3 protein, matching rows form one entry showing the most common genes and DNA. Within this sample are some 1.8 million distinct CDR3 sequences, with roughly two fifths of them counted one time only. The ten largest make up 20% to 25% of the sample. Sequencing was performed on blood. Receptors were obtained from a human donor in good health.

The J gene is TRBJ2-5, the V gene TRBV5-1; D may be TRBD1 (6 bases). The CDR3 length is 14 residues. Germline-derived CDR1 and CDR2 are SGHRS and YFSETQ. Trimming took 5 bases from V and 5 from J, leaving 16 bases between them. The CDR3 spells CASSSGTTLETQYF. The DNA of the CDR3 is TGCGCCAGCAGTTCCGGGACAACGTTGGAGACCCAGTACTTC.

The V and J genes are TRBV6-2 or TRBV6-3 and TRBJ2-5, with 9 bases identical to TRBD2. Germline assignment: CDR1 MNHEY and CDR2 SVGEGT. CDR3 length: 15 amino acids. Germline trimming cut 6 bases from V and 4 bases from J; bases unmatched to any gene: 9. The CDR3: CASSRLAEAGETQYF. CDR3 coding DNA: TGTGCCAGCAGCCGACTAGCGGAGGCCGGAGAGACCCAGTACTTC.

This clonotype has a handful of counts. The chain employs TRBV9 and TRBJ2-7, with 11 nucleotides matching TRBD2. The junction had 11 bases not matched to a gene; V was cut back by 2 bases and J by 7 bases. Germline V gene sequence: CDR1 SGDLS, CDR2 YYNGEE. The CDR3 extends over 16 amino acids. The CDR3 region is CASSVTGTSGTREQYF. Here the CDR3 DNA reads TGTGCCAGCAGCGTGACCGGGACTAGCGGAACTAGGGAGCAGTACTTC.

Concerning this clonotype: Germline and junction disagree at one end, which may indicate a read error. The V gene is TRBV6-2 or TRBV6-3, the J gene TRBJ2-7; D ambiguous. Germline CDR1 reads MNHEY; CDR2 reads SVGEGT. The CDR3 length is 12 residues. In DNA form, the CDR3 reads TGCTCGTCATGTGGGGACTCCTACGAGCAGTACTTC. It codes for CSSCGDSYEQYF.

This clonotype has only a few counts. V and J are TRBV24-1 and TRBJ1-2; no firm D call. Germline V gives CDR1 KGHDR, CDR2 SFDVKD. This CDR3 contains 17 residues. Trimming left V 5 bases short and J 3 bases short, with 21 bases between. Written as DNA, the CDR3 is TGTGCCACCAGTGTTGGTACGGCGGGCCTCTCTGACTATGGCTACACCTTC. As protein: CATSVGTAGLSDYGYTF.

Ten or more counts support this clonotype. DNA for the CDR3: TGTGCCATCAGTGAGTCAGGACGCCAAAGGGAGACCCAGTACTTC. It encodes CAISESGRQRETQYF. The chain employs TRBV10-3 and TRBJ2-5; D uncertain. CDR3 length: 15 residues. CDR1 is ENHRY and CDR2 is SYGVKD in the germline V gene. The V end was cut by 0 bases, the J end by 5 bases, with 13 bases between.

The chain joins TRBV21-1 to TRBJ2-7; TRBD1 is taken as the D call from the table, unchecked against the DNA. TRBV21-1 is annotated as a pseudogene. The CDR3 consists of 15 residues. In DNA, the CDR3 is TGTGCCAGCAGCAAAATGAACGGGACAGGGTGCGAGCAGTACTTC. Encoded protein: CASSKMNGTGCEQYF.

The V call is TRBV5-1, the J call TRBJ1-1; no clear D gene. CDR1 is SGHRS, CDR2 YFSETQ, per germline. The V and J ends lost 3 bases and 4 bases respectively, with 10 bases between them. The CDR3 runs to 13 residues. CDR3 DNA sequence: TGCGCCAGCAGCTCGATCGGTATCACTGAAGCTTTCTTT. Amino acid sequence: CASSSIGITEAFF.

The CDR3 DNA reads as TGCAGTGCTAAAAACAGCCCCTACAATGAGCAGTTCTTC. Its protein product is CSAKNSPYNEQFF. This chain connects TRBV20-1 to TRBJ2-1; D is ambiguous. There are 13 residues in the CDR3. Trimming left V 4 bases short and J 2 bases short, with 9 bases between. CDR1 and CDR2 (germline): DFQATT, SNEGSKA (reference sequence).

This clonotype was seen a few times. This sequence joins TRBV29-1 and TRBJ2-1; possibly TRBD2 for D (5 bases). The CDR3 runs 16 residues. Germline lookup yields CDR1 SQVTM and CDR2 ANQGSEA. Trimming removed 8 bases at V and 0 bases at J, with 20 bases between. The CDR3 sequence is CSTAYGLPSSYNEQFF. CDR3 nucleotides: TGCAGCACAGCCTACGGACTGCCGAGCTCCTACAATGAGCAGTTCTTC.

This sequence joins TRBV12-3 or TRBV12-4 and TRBJ1-4; D is unclear. Deletions cut 5 bases from V and 4 bases from J, with 11 bases between. The CDR3 consists of 14 residues. DNA for the CDR3: TGTGCCAGCAGTGTCCGGGCCCTTAATGAAAAACTGTTTTTT. As protein: CASSVRALNEKLFF.

The sample holds a few counts of this clonotype. The chain couples TRBV20-1 to TRBJ2-7, with D tentatively TRBD1 (5 bases). The CDR3 totals 12 residues. V lost 7 bases and J lost 3, with 13 bases in between. From germline, CDR1 is DFQATT and CDR2 SNEGSKA (reference sequence). The CDR3 coding sequence is TGCAGTGGCACGAACCAGGGCTACGAGCAGTACTTC. This encodes CSGTNQGYEQYF.

The CDR3 nucleotides read TGTGCCAGCAGTTCACTACAGGGGTGGGAGACCCAGTACTTC. This sequence encodes CASSSLQGWETQYF. This chain connects TRBV28 to TRBJ2-7, with TRBD1 matching 7 bases. The J call could be wrong; TRBJ2-5 is a better fit for the DNA end. The CDR3 extends over 14 amino acids. Germline CDR1 MDHEN, CDR2 SYDVKM.

This chain connects TRBV6-5 to TRBJ1-2, with TRBD1 matching over 7 bases. This CDR3 comprises 13 residues. V was pared by 2 bases and J by 12 bases, with 9 bases of the junction left unmatched. Per the germline V gene, CDR1 is MNHEY and CDR2 is SVGAGI. The CDR3 region has the DNA TGTGCCAGCAGTTACCCCGCGACAGGGCGCCACACCTTC. Encoded protein: CASSYPATGRHTF.

CDR3 coding DNA: TGCGCCAGCAGCCAAGACGGAGGTGTCGGGGGGCTCACCTTC. Protein sequence: CASSQDGGVGGLTF. The genes are TRBV4-3 and TRBJ1-2; D might be TRBD1 (6 bases). The V and J ends lost 0 bases and 13 bases respectively, with 18 bases between them. Germline-derived CDR1 and CDR2 are LGHNA and YSLEER. The length of the CDR3 is 14 residues.

V gene TRBV3-1 combines with J gene TRBJ1-2, with 9 bases lining up with TRBD1. Per the germline V gene, CDR1 is LGHDT and CDR2 is YNNKEL (reference sequence). The CDR3 spans 15 residues. J lost 4 bases, V lost 2 bases, and 5 bases had no gene match. In DNA, the CDR3 is TGTGCCAGCAGCCAAACGGGACAGGGACCCTATGGCTACACCTTC. This sequence encodes CASSQTGQGPYGYTF.

The chain combines TRBV29-1 with TRBJ2-4; TRBD1 agrees at 7 bases. Matching the DNA end better, TRBJ2-7 makes the J call doubtful. This CDR3 has 12 residues. Germline V gives CDR1 SQVTM, CDR2 ANQGSEA. The CDR3 loop is CSVGDSNYEQYF. As DNA, the CDR3 is TGCAGCGTTGGGGACAGCAACTACGAGCAGTACTTC.

This chain uses TRBV12-5 with TRBJ1-1; TRBD1 might be the D (6 bases). V gave up 2 bases and J gave up 5 bases, with 27 bases separating them. From germline, CDR1 is LGHNT and CDR2 FRNRAP. This CDR3 is built from 19 residues. For the CDR3, the DNA is TGTGCTAGTGGTTTGCAAGGAATTATGGACAGATCTATTCTAACTGAAGCTTTCTTT. The encoded protein is CASGLQGIMDRSILTEAFF.

The chain joins TRBV4-1 to TRBJ2-6, with D perhaps matching TRBD1 (6 bases). The germline CDR1 and CDR2 sequences are MGHRA and YSYEKL. V was pared by 3 bases and J by 0 bases, with 21 bases between. This CDR3 has 20 amino acids. CDR3 sequence reads: CASSQVVSGVATSGANVLTF. The CDR3 region has the DNA TGCGCCAGCAGCCAGGTGGTATCAGGGGTCGCTACCTCTGGGGCCAACGTCCTGACTTTC.

This clonotype was observed a few times. The genes are TRBV7-2 and TRBJ2-7; D ambiguous. This CDR3 has 15 amino acids. CDR1 is SGHTA, CDR2 FQGNSA, per germline. Trimming took 2 bases from V and 3 from J, leaving 14 bases between them. The CDR3 region has the DNA TGTGCCAGCAGCTTAAACCCCTCGGGCTTCTACGAGCAGTACTTC. Translated: CASSLNPSGFYEQYF.

The J gene is TRBJ1-1, the V gene TRBV12-3 or TRBV12-4; D call uncertain. CDR3 length: 13 amino acids. V was clipped by 3 bases and J by 6 bases, with 11 bases between them. The CDR3 loop reads CASSFGGLAEAFF. The CDR3 DNA is TGTGCCAGCAGTTTCGGAGGGCTGGCTGAAGCTTTCTTT.

A word on this clonotype: Its ends do not fully match the called genes, so a read error is possible. This chain joins TRBV2 and TRBJ1-4; 8 nucleotides match TRBD1. This CDR3 region has 16 residues. CDR1 is SNHLY and CDR2 is FYNNEI in the germline V gene. The CDR3 nucleotides are TGTGCCAGCGGTGAAGCGCCGACAGGGGATAATGAAAAACTGTTTTTT. Protein sequence: CASGEAPTGDNEKLFF.

This clonotype showed up just a few times. The chain combines TRBV20-1 with TRBJ2-6; TRBD1 matches 7 bases. Germline V gene sequence: CDR1 DFQATT, CDR2 SNEGSKA (reference sequence). The ends lost 6 bases at V and 0 bases at J; junction bases unmatched: 5. The CDR3 has 15 residues. CDR3: CSAGDSFSGANVLTF. CDR3 sequence (DNA): TGCAGTGCGGGGGACAGCTTCTCTGGGGCCAACGTCCTGACTTTC.

The V gene is TRBV7-2, the J gene TRBJ1-2, with TRBD1 matching 7 bases. Germline CDR1 SGHTA, CDR2 FQGNSA. The CDR3 is 14 amino acids. V dropped 6 bases and J dropped 7; count of bases not matched to a gene: 11. The CDR3, as DNA: TGTGCCAGCAGGCGGCCTGGACAGGACTTTGGCTACACCTTC. It translates to CASRRPGQDFGYTF.

CDR3 in amino acids: CASSQVRGGADEKLFF. The DNA for the CDR3 is TGTGCCAGCAGCCAAGTAAGAGGAGGGGCAGATGAAAAACTGTTTTTT. V is TRBV3-1 and J is TRBJ1-4; perhaps TRBD1 as D (5 bases). CDR1 and CDR2 from the germline V gene are LGHDT and YNNKEL (reference sequence). CDR3 size: 16 residues. V was cut by 1 base and J by 6 bases, with 15 bases left in between.

The DNA for the CDR3 is TGTGCCAGCGGGTCCCACCACGACAATGAGCAGTTCTTC. It encodes CASGSHHDNEQFF. The chain is built from TRBV9 and TRBJ2-1; unclear D gene. Germline CDR1 reads SGDLS; CDR2 reads YYNGEE. V gave up 7 bases and J gave up 5 bases, with 13 bases separating them. This CDR3 has 13 residues.

The chain links TRBV2 to TRBJ1-2; D is unclear. V was clipped by 2 bases and J by 4 bases, with 5 bases between them. Germline V gene data show CDR1 as SNHLY and CDR2 as FYNNEI. The CDR3 extends over 12 amino acids. As DNA, the CDR3 is TGTGCCAGCAGTGAAAAGTTCTATGGCTACACCTTC. The encoded protein is CASSEKFYGYTF.

This clonotype showed up just a few times. The chain recombines TRBV5-1 with TRBJ1-4; D gene ambiguous. Germline CDR1 reads SGHRS; CDR2 reads YFSETQ. This CDR3 has 13 amino acids. V shed 1 base and J shed 11 bases, with 12 bases lying between them. CDR3 coding DNA: TGCGCCAGCAGCTTGCAGGAATTTGGGAAACTGTTTTTT. It specifies CASSLQEFGKLFF.